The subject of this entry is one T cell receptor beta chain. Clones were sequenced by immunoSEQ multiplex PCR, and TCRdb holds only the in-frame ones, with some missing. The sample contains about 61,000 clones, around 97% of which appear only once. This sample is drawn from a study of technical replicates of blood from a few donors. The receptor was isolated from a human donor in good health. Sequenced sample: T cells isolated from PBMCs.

Written as DNA, the CDR3 is TGTGCCAGTAGAGGACAGTCGAACACTGAAGCTTTCTTT. This encodes CASRGQSNTEAFF. The V call is TRBV2, the J call TRBJ1-1, with D perhaps TRBD1 (6 bases). Between the trimmed V and J ends, which lost 9 bases and 1 base, there was a span of 12 bases. CDR3 length: 13 residues. Germline values: CDR1 SNHLY, CDR2 FYNNEI.